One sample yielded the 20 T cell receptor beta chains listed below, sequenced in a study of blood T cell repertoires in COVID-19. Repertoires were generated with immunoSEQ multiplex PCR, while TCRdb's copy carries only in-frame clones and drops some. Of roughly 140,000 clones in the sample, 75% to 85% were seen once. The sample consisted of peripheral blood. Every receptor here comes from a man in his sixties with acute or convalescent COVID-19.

The CDR3 spells CATSSTQGAGGETQYF. The CDR3, as DNA: TGTGCCACCAGTTCGACGCAGGGGGCCGGCGGAGAGACCCAGTACTTC. The chain links TRBV24-1 to TRBJ2-5; 8 nucleotides line up with TRBD1. This CDR3 region has 16 residues. With V trimmed by 6 bases and J by 4 bases, 12 bases remained unmatched. CDR1 and CDR2 (germline): KGHDR, SFDVKD.

CDR3 loop: CASSFGQEFEAFF. DNA for the CDR3: TGTGCCAGCAGCTTCGGACAGGAATTTGAAGCTTTCTTT. V and J are TRBV11-3 and TRBJ1-1; 7 bases map to TRBD1. Germline CDR1 is SGHNT and CDR2 is YENEEA. The CDR3 is 13 residues long. After removal of 3 bases from V and 7 bases from J, the junction contained 5 bases not matched to a gene.

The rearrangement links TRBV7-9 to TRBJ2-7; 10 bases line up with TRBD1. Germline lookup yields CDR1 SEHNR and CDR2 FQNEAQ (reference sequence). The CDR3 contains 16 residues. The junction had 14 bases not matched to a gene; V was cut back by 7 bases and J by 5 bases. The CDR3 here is CASNIPGTGVFDEQYF. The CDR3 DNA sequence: TGTGCCAGCAACATTCCCGGGACAGGGGTTTTCGACGAGCAGTACTTC.

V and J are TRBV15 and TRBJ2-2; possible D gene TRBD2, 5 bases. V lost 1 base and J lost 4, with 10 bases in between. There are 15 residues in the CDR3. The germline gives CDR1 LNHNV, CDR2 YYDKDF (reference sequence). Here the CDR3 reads CATSRAPEVTGELFF. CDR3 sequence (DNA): TGTGCCACCAGCAGAGCCCCGGAGGTCACCGGGGAGCTGTTTTTT.

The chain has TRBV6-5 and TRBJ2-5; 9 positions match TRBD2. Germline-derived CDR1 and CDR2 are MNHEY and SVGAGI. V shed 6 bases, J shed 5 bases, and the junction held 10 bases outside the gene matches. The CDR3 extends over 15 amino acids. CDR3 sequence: CASSPGLAEWETQYF. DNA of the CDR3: TGTGCCAGCAGCCCGGGACTAGCCGAATGGGAGACCCAGTACTTC.

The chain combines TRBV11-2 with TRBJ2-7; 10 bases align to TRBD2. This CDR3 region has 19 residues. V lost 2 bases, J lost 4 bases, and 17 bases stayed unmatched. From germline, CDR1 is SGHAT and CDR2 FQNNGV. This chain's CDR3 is CASSLTSSGSPQRGYEQYF. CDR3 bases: TGTGCCAGCAGCTTAACGTCTAGCGGGAGTCCCCAGCGGGGATACGAGCAGTACTTC.

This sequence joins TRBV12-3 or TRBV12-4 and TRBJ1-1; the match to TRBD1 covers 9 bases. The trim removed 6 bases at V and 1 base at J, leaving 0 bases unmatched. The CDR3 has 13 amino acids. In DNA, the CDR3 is TGTGCCAGCAGGGGACAGGGGAACACTGAAGCTTTCTTT. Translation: CASRGQGNTEAFF.

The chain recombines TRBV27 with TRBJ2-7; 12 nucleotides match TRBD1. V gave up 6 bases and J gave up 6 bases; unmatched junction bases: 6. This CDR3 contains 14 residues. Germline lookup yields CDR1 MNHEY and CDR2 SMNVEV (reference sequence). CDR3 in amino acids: CASSLGTGGFEQYF. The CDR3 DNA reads TGTGCCAGCAGCTTAGGGACAGGGGGCTTCGAGCAGTACTTC.

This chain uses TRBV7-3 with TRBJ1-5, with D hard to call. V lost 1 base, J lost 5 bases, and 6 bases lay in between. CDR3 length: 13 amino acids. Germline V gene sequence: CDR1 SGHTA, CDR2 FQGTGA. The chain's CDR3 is CASSLMGDQPQHF. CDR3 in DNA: TGTGCCAGCAGCTTAATGGGCGATCAGCCCCAGCATTTT.

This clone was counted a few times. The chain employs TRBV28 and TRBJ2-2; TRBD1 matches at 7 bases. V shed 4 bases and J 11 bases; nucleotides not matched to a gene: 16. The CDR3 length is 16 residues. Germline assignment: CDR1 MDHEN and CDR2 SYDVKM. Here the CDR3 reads CASSSPLGQPLVELFF. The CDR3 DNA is TGTGCCAGCAGTTCGCCCTTGGGACAGCCCCTAGTAGAGCTGTTTTTT.

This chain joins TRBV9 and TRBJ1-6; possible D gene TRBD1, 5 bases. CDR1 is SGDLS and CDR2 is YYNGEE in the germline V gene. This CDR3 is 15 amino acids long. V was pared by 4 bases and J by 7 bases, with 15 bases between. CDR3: CASSPEGRGNSPLHF. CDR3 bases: TGTGCCAGCAGCCCCGAGGGGCGGGGAAATTCACCCCTCCACTTT.

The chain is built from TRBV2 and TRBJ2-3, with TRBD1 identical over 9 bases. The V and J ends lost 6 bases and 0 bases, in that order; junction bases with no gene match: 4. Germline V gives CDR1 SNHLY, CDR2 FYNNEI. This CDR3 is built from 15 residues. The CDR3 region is CASRLQGASTDTQYF. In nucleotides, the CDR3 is TGTGCCAGCAGGCTACAGGGGGCGAGCACAGATACGCAGTATTTT.

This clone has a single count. The CDR3: CASSMLGVSYNEQFF. In DNA, the CDR3 is TGTGCCAGCAGCATGCTCGGGGTTTCCTACAATGAGCAGTTCTTC. This chain links TRBV28 with TRBJ2-1; the D gene is possibly TRBD2 (5 bases). The CDR3 has 15 amino acids. Germline V gene lookup returns CDR1 MDHEN and CDR2 SYDVKM. The V gene lost 6 bases and the J gene lost 1 base, with 13 bases spanning the gap.

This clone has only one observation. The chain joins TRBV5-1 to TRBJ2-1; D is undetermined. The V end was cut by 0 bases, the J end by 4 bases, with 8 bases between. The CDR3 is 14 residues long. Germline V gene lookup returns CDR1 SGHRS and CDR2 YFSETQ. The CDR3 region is CASSLEIRYNEQFF. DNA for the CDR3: TGCGCCAGCAGCTTGGAGATCCGGTACAATGAGCAGTTCTTC.

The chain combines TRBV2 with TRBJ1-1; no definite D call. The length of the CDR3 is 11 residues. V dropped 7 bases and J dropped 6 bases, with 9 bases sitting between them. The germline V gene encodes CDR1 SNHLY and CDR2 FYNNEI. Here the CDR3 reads CASTLRAEAFF. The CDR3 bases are TGTGCCAGCACCTTGAGGGCTGAAGCTTTCTTT.

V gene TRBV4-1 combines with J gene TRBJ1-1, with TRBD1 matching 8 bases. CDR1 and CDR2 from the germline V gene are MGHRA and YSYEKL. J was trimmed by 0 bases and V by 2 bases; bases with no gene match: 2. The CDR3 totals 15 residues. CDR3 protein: CASSQSTGVNTEAFF. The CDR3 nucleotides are TGCGCCAGCAGCCAATCGACAGGGGTGAACACTGAAGCTTTCTTT.

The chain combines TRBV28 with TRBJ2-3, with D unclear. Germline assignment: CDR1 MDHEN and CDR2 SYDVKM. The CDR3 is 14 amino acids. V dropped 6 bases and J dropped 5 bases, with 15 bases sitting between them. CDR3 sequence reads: CASSPHSPLDTQYF. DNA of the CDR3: TGTGCCAGCAGCCCCCACTCCCCTTTAGATACGCAGTATTTT.

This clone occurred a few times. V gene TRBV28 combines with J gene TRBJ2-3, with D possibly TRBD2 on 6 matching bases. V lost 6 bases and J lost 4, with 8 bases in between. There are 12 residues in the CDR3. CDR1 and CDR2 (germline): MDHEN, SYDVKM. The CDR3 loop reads CASSGSADTQYF. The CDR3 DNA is TGTGCCAGCAGCGGGAGTGCAGATACGCAGTATTTT.

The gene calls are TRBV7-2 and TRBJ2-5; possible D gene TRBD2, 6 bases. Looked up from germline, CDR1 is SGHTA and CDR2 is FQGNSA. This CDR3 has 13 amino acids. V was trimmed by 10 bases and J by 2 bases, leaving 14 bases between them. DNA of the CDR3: TGTGCCACGAGGAGGGGCCTTCAAGAGACCCAGTACTTC. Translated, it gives CATRRGLQETQYF.

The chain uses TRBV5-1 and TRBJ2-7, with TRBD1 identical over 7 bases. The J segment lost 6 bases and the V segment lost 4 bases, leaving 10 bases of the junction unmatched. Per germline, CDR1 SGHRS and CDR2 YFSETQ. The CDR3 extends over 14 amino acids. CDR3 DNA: TGCGCCAGCAGCCAGGGACAGTCTCCGGGCGAGCAGTACTTC. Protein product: CASSQGQSPGEQYF.